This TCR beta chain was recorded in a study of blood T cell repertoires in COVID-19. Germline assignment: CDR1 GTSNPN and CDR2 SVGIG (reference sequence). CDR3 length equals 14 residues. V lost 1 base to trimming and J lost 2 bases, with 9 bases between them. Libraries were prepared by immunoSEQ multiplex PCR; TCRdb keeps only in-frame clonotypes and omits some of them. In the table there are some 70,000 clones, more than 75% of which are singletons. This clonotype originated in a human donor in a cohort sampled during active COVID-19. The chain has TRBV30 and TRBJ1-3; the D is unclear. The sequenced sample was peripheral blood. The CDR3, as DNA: TGTGCCTGGAGTGCTAAGATAACTGGAAACACCATATATTTT. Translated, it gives CAWSAKITGNTIYF.